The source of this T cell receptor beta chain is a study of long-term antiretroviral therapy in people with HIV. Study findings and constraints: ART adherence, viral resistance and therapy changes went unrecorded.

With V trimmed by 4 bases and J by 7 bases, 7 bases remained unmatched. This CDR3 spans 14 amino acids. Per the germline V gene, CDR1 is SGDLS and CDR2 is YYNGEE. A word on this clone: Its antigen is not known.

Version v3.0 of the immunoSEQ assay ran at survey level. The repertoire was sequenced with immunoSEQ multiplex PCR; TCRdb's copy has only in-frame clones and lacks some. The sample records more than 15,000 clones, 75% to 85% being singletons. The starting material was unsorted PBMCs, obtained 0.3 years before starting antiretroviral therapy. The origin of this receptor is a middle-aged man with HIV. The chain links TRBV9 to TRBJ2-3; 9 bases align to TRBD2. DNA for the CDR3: TGTGCCAGCAGCCTTGACCTAGCGGGGAATACGCAGTATTTT. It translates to CASSLDLAGNTQYF.